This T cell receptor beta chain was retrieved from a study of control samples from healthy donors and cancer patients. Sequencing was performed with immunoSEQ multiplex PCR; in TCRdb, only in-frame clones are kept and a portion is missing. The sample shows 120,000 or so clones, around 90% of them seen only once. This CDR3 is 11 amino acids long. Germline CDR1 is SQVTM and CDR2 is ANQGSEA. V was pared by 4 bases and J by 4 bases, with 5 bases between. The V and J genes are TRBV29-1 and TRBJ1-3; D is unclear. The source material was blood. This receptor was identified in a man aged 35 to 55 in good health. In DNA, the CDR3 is TGCAGCGTTGTCAGAGGAAACACCATATATTTT. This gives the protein CSVVRGNTIYF.